Listed here are 22 T cell receptor beta chains from one sample, sequenced in a study of T cell repertoires in cytomegalovirus infection. From the reads, TCRdb called clonotypes with MiXCR, one entry per CDR3 protein. The data show around 300,000 distinct CDR3 sequences, with 9.5% seen just once and 4.3% held by the top ten. Sequencing was performed on PBMCs. The receptors here all came from a human donor in good health (CMV status not recorded). Some clones in this sample may be carry-over from other donors' samples.

This clonotype has a count of ten or more. The chain recombines TRBV7-2 with TRBJ2-2; TRBD1 agrees at 9 bases. V was pared by 2 bases and J by 4 bases, with 8 bases of the junction left unmatched. The CDR3 sequence is 17 residues long. Per the germline V gene, CDR1 is SGHTA and CDR2 is FQGNSA. CDR3 protein: CASSLPPGQGPTGELFF. CDR3 sequence (DNA): TGTGCCAGCAGCTTACCACCGGGACAGGGTCCCACCGGGGAGCTGTTTTTT.

In its sample, this clonotype was seen many times. The rearrangement joins TRBV7-6 to TRBJ2-2; 9 nucleotides line up with TRBD1. The CDR3 covers 16 residues. V shed 5 bases and J 3 bases; nucleotides not matched to a gene: 7. Germline V lookup: CDR1 SGHVS, CDR2 FNYEAQ. CDR3: CASSKRDRVDTGELFF. CDR3 nucleotides: TGTGCCAGCAGCAAGAGGGACAGGGTTGACACCGGGGAGCTGTTTTTT.

This chain uses TRBV7-9 with TRBJ1-2, with D maybe TRBD1 (5 bases). Germline CDR1 reads SEHNR; CDR2 reads FQNEAQ (reference sequence). Trimming cost V 1 base and J 2 bases, with 14 bases left between them. This CDR3 has 16 residues. Written as DNA, the CDR3 is TGTGCCAGCAGCTTAGACGGGACCGACATAAACTATGGCTACACCTTC. Protein: CASSLDGTDINYGYTF.

This clonotype was observed at least ten times. This chain links TRBV5-1 with TRBJ2-7; no firm D call. The CDR3 has 13 amino acids. V shed 0 bases and J shed 2 bases, with 6 bases lying between them. Germline-derived CDR1 and CDR2 are SGHRS and YFSETQ. In DNA, the CDR3 is TGCGCCAGCAGCTTGGATGGGGCCTACGAGCAGTACTTC. This encodes CASSLDGAYEQYF.

The sample holds many counts of this clonotype. This chain links TRBV6-1 with TRBJ1-2; 7 bases are a match to TRBD1. V shed 4 bases, J shed 6 bases, and the junction held 8 bases outside the gene matches. This CDR3 contains 14 residues. Germline values: CDR1 MNHNS, CDR2 SASEGT. CDR3 loop: CASSASTGPDGYTF. For the CDR3, the DNA is TGTGCCAGCAGTGCGTCGACAGGGCCTGATGGCTACACCTTC.

This clonotype was observed many times. The chain carries TRBV7-2 and TRBJ1-2; the D gene is possibly TRBD1 (5 bases). This CDR3 spans 14 amino acids. In germline, CDR1 is SGHTA, CDR2 FQGNSA. Trimming removed 5 bases at V and 0 bases at J, with 10 bases between. CDR3 DNA sequence: TGTGCCAGCAGCCTCGACAGTGCTAACTATGGCTACACCTTC. This translates into CASSLDSANYGYTF.

This clonotype was counted many times. The gene calls are TRBV6-1 and TRBJ2-2; D is unclear. Trimming removed 10 bases from V and 0 bases from J, with 15 bases in between. This CDR3 has 15 amino acids. Germline V gene sequence: CDR1 MNHNS, CDR2 SASEGT. The DNA of the CDR3 is TGTGCCAACCGCCCCGAGATAGCGAACACCGGGGAGCTGTTTTTT. Translating gives CANRPEIANTGELFF.

This clonotype has only a few counts. The chain recombines TRBV12-5 with TRBJ1-2; tentative D call: TRBD1 (6 bases). CDR3 length equals 17 residues. The V and J ends lost 0 bases and 1 base respectively, with 15 bases between them. Germline V gene data show CDR1 as LGHNT and CDR2 as FRNRAP. The CDR3 loop is CASGLVLGTSYNYGYTF. The CDR3 DNA reads TGTGCTAGTGGTTTGGTACTCGGGACATCATATAACTATGGCTACACCTTC.

This clonotype was seen a handful of times. The chain links TRBV27 to TRBJ2-5; 8 bases are shared with TRBD2. This CDR3 comprises 17 residues. Germline V lookup: CDR1 MNHEY, CDR2 SMNVEV (reference sequence). The ends lost 2 bases at V and 4 bases at J; junction bases unmatched: 12. In DNA, the CDR3 is TGTGCCAGCAGTTTAAAGGTAGCGGGAAATAATGTAGAGACCCAGTACTTC. Its translation: CASSLKVAGNNVETQYF.

This clonotype was seen many times. This rearrangement joins TRBV6-2 or TRBV6-3 to TRBJ2-7; 9 bases line up with TRBD1. The CDR3 length is 15 residues. V lost 2 bases and J lost 4; bases outside the gene matches: 6. Germline lookup yields CDR1 MNHEY and CDR2 SVGEGT. DNA of the CDR3: TGTGCCAGCAGTTACACTGGACAGGGGAGGTACGAGCAGTACTTC. This codes for CASSYTGQGRYEQYF.

This clonotype was picked up a small number of times. V is TRBV5-6 and J is TRBJ2-7; 10 nucleotides match TRBD1. The CDR3 spans 14 residues. In germline, CDR1 is SGHDT, CDR2 YYEEEE. After removal of 2 bases from V and 5 bases from J, the junction contained 4 bases not matched to a gene. The CDR3 DNA reads as TGTGCCAGCAGCTTCTGGACAGGGGGGGACGAGCAGTACTTC. Protein sequence: CASSFWTGGDEQYF.

There are many counts of this clonotype. V usage is TRBV27 and J usage is TRBJ2-1; 8 bases are a match to TRBD2. Germline loops: CDR1 MNHEY, CDR2 SMNVEV (reference sequence). V shed 6 bases, J shed 13 bases, and the junction held 8 bases outside the gene matches. This CDR3 has 12 amino acids. The CDR3 DNA reads TGTGCCAGCAGCCCGGGGGCGGGGGGACAGTTCTTC. Amino acid sequence: CASSPGAGGQFF.

V is TRBV7-8 and J is TRBJ1-2; D call uncertain. The CDR3 loop spans 17 amino acids. V lost 0 bases, J lost 4 bases, and 18 bases lay in between. From germline, CDR1 is SGHVS and CDR2 FQNEAQ. For the CDR3, the DNA is TGTGCCAGCAGCTTAGCTACGCGTCTTGGAGGGCCCTATGGCTACACCTTC. Its protein product is CASSLATRLGGPYGYTF.

The rearrangement joins TRBV6-5 to TRBJ1-2; the D is unclear. CDR1 is MNHEY and CDR2 is SVGAGI in the germline V gene. The CDR3 contains 11 residues. V lost 4 bases and J 7 bases, leaving 7 bases between the germline ends. CDR3 protein: CASSSYLGYTF. The CDR3 nucleotides are TGTGCCAGCAGTTCCTACCTTGGCTACACCTTC.

This clonotype was seen ten or more times. The V and J genes are TRBV20-1 and TRBJ2-7; 7 nucleotides align to TRBD2. J gave up 0 bases and V 6 bases, and 5 bases lay outside the gene matches. The CDR3 has 13 amino acids. Germline lookup yields CDR1 DFQATT and CDR2 SNEGSKA (reference sequence). DNA of the CDR3: TGCAGTGCCGGGGGAGGGAGCTCCTACGAGCAGTACTTC. Protein product: CSAGGGSSYEQYF.

The chain is built from TRBV7-2 and TRBJ1-1; the D gene is possibly TRBD1 (6 bases). Germline V gives CDR1 SGHTA, CDR2 FQGNSA. The length of the CDR3 is 15 residues. Deletions cut 3 bases from V and 1 base from J, with 12 bases between. The CDR3 here is CASSFKTGGNTEAFF. The CDR3 region has the DNA TGTGCCAGCAGCTTCAAGACAGGAGGGAACACTGAAGCTTTCTTT. The full variable domain, rest sourced from reference TRBV7-2 and TRBJ1-1, is GAGVSQSPSNKVTEKGKDVELRCDPISGHTALYWYRQSLGQGLEFLIYFQGNSAPDKSGLPSDRFSAERTGGSVSTLTIQRTQQEDSAVYLCASSFKTGGNTEAFFGQGTRLTVV.

The rearrangement links TRBV7-4 to TRBJ2-5; perhaps D is TRBD1 or TRBD2 (5 bases each). The germline V gene has CDR1 SGHVT and CDR2 SQSDAQ. V lost 5 bases and J lost 3, with 16 bases in between. The CDR3 loop spans 15 amino acids. The DNA for the CDR3 is TGTGCCAGCAGCCCACTGCCCGTGGGGGAAGAGACCCAGTACTTC. This sequence encodes CASSPLPVGEETQYF.

Ten or more counts support this clonotype. The rearrangement links TRBV6-1 to TRBJ2-3; the D gene is possibly TRBD2 (5 bases). Trimming stripped 4 bases from V and 0 bases from J, with 11 bases between. This CDR3 has 15 residues. Germline V gene sequence: CDR1 MNHNS, CDR2 SASEGT. CDR3 bases: TGTGCCAGCAGTGGGGCTGCGGGTAGCACAGATACGCAGTATTTT. Residues: CASSGAAGSTDTQYF.

This clonotype was counted only a few times. V usage is TRBV20-1 and J usage is TRBJ1-5, with D tentatively TRBD1 (6 bases). Between the trimmed V and J ends, which lost 2 bases and 4 bases, there was a span of 9 bases. Per the germline V gene, CDR1 is DFQATT and CDR2 is SNEGSKA (reference sequence). This CDR3 spans 13 amino acids. The CDR3: CSARRQENQPQHF. In DNA, the CDR3 is TGCAGTGCTAGACGACAGGAGAATCAGCCCCAGCATTTT.

The chain combines TRBV28 with TRBJ2-7; 8 bases agree with TRBD1. With V trimmed by 4 bases and J by 12 bases, 23 bases remained unmatched. The germline V gene encodes CDR1 MDHEN and CDR2 SYDVKM. The CDR3 spans 17 residues. As DNA, the CDR3 is TGTGCCAGCAGTTCATTGACAGGGGCCACTCACAGAACTTTCGGGTACTTC. The encoded protein is CASSSLTGATHRTFGYF.

This clonotype was found many times. V gene TRBV2 combines with J gene TRBJ1-5, with D tentatively TRBD1 (6 bases). Germline V gene sequence: CDR1 SNHLY, CDR2 FYNNEI. This CDR3 has 14 amino acids. V was clipped by 6 bases and J by 3 bases, with 12 bases between them. CDR3 in DNA: TGTGCCAGCAGGACGACAGGAGTCAATCAGCCCCAGCATTTT. It encodes CASRTTGVNQPQHF.

The table lists this clonotype with a few counts. The V gene is TRBV18, the J gene TRBJ2-5; 9 bases are a match to TRBD2. The V segment lost 2 bases and the J segment 5 bases; nucleotides outside the gene matches: 3. This CDR3 has 14 amino acids. In germline, CDR1 is KGHSH, CDR2 LQKENI. The CDR3 sequence: CASSPGTSSETQYF. The CDR3 DNA follows: TGTGCCAGCTCACCAGGGACTAGCTCCGAGACCCAGTACTTC.